This entry lists 17 T cell receptor beta chains sequenced from one sample in a study of T and B cells in COVID-19 patients. Each TRB amplification used roughly 230-550 ng of genomic DNA from blood. TRB rearrangements were amplified by multiplex PCR with BIOMED2 TRB-A/B primers. From the multiplex PCR reads, TCRdb called clonotypes with MiXCR, one entry per CDR3 protein. The sample includes fewer than 9,500 distinct CDR3 sequences, around 29% of them seen just once. Sequencing input: blood. The receptors were sampled from a human donor who had recovered from COVID-19.

This chain connects TRBV18 to TRBJ1-1, with D tentatively TRBD1 (5 bases). Trimming stripped 0 bases from V and 1 base from J, with 9 bases between. The CDR3 loop spans 15 amino acids. Germline V CDR1 and CDR2: KGHSH, LQKENI. The CDR3 region is CASSPPFGQNTEAFF. Written as DNA, the CDR3 is TGTGCCAGCTCACCACCCTTTGGACAGAACACTGAAGCTTTCTTT.

This clonotype has more than one count but fewer than ten. This chain connects TRBV30 to TRBJ1-6, with D hard to call. The V and J ends lost 1 base and 12 bases respectively, with 10 bases between them. The CDR3 is 12 amino acids. CDR1 is GTSNPN and CDR2 is SVGIG in the germline V gene (reference sequence). CDR3 nucleotide sequence: TGTGCCTGGAGTGGAGGCAGTGGACCCCTCCACTTT. This encodes CAWSGGSGPLHF.

V gene TRBV20-1 combines with J gene TRBJ2-1, with D possibly matching TRBD2 (7 bases). The germline CDR1 and CDR2 sequences are DFQATT and SNEGSKA (reference sequence). The CDR3 is 15 amino acids. V shed 3 bases and J shed 10 bases, with 22 bases lying between them. CDR3 in amino acids: CSASVMAGATYEQFF. Written as DNA, the CDR3 is TGCAGTGCTAGTGTTATGGCGGGGGCGACCTACGAGCAGTTCTTC.

The chain links TRBV19 to TRBJ1-1; D gene ambiguous. From germline, CDR1 is LNHDA and CDR2 SQIVND (reference sequence). The CDR3 is 14 amino acids. The germline V and J ends were trimmed by 2 bases and 1 base, with 8 bases remaining between them. The DNA for the CDR3 is TGTGCCAGTAGTATAAAGATTCCGAACACTGAAGCTTTCTTT. Translating gives CASSIKIPNTEAFF.

The chain employs TRBV19 and TRBJ2-3, with 7 bases fitting TRBD2. Per the germline V gene, CDR1 is LNHDA and CDR2 is SQIVND (reference sequence). V gave up 4 bases and J gave up 3 bases; unmatched junction bases: 4. There are 14 residues in the CDR3. CDR3 region: CASSRRGGTDTQYF. The CDR3 DNA sequence: TGTGCCAGTAGTAGGAGGGGAGGGACAGATACGCAGTATTTT.

The genes are TRBV11-2 and TRBJ2-3; TRBD1 agrees at 12 bases. CDR1 is SGHAT and CDR2 is FQNNGV in the germline V gene. The V segment lost 5 bases and the J segment 0 bases; nucleotides outside the gene matches: 3. This CDR3 is 16 amino acids long. CDR3 DNA: TGTGCCAGCAGCATGGGACAGGGGGCAAGCACAGATACGCAGTATTTT. Amino acids: CASSMGQGASTDTQYF.

This chain connects TRBV4-3 to TRBJ2-1; 9 bases fit TRBD2. There are 18 residues in the CDR3. The germline gives CDR1 LGHNA, CDR2 YSLEER. V was clipped by 0 bases and J by 7 bases; unmatched bases: 13. CDR3 in amino acids: CASSQDGISGGGWNEQFF. The CDR3 DNA reads as TGCGCCAGCAGCCAAGACGGGATTAGCGGGGGCGGGTGGAATGAGCAGTTCTTC.

In its sample, this clonotype was seen a few times. The chain combines TRBV14 with TRBJ2-7; 9 nucleotides line up with TRBD1. From germline, CDR1 is SGHDN and CDR2 FVKESK. V gave up 4 bases and J gave up 4 bases; unmatched junction bases: 11. This CDR3 has 16 residues. In DNA, the CDR3 is TGTGCCAGCAGCCCCCTAGCCCCGGGACAGGGTTACGAGCAGTACTTC. Its translation is CASSPLAPGQGYEQYF.

V usage is TRBV10-2 and J usage is TRBJ2-3; D remains unclear. This CDR3 is 12 amino acids long. V lost 2 bases, J lost 4 bases, and 4 bases lay in between. CDR1 is WSHSY, CDR2 SAAADI, per germline. The CDR3 sequence: CASSEGADTQYF. For the CDR3, the DNA is TGCGCCAGCAGTGAGGGGGCAGATACGCAGTATTTT.

The chain is built from TRBV10-3 and TRBJ1-1, with TRBD1 matching 7 bases. In germline, CDR1 is ENHRY, CDR2 SYGVKD. The CDR3 contains 15 residues. With 8 bases clipped from V and 1 base from J, the junction kept 10 bases outside the gene matches. The CDR3 DNA reads TGTGCCATCGGTGGACAGGCGATGAGGAACACTGAAGCTTTCTTT. This translates into CAIGGQAMRNTEAFF.

The CDR3 loop is CASSKHRDRISNQPQHF. The CDR3 region has the DNA TGTGCCAGTAGTAAACACCGGGACAGAATTAGCAATCAGCCCCAGCATTTT. The V gene is TRBV19, the J gene TRBJ1-5; 7 nucleotides line up with TRBD1. Trimming at V came to 4 bases and at J to 0 bases, leaving 9 bases not matched to a gene. Germline V gene sequence: CDR1 LNHDA, CDR2 SQIVND (reference sequence). The CDR3 extends over 17 amino acids.

J is TRBJ1-6 and V is TRBV18; D perhaps matches TRBD1 (5 bases). Germline CDR1 reads KGHSH; CDR2 reads LQKENI. The length of the CDR3 is 17 residues. Trimming pared 6 bases from V and 0 bases from J, leaving 15 bases between. The CDR3 here is CASSRDPGGSYNSPLHF. The CDR3 nucleotides read TGTGCCAGCTCTCGGGACCCGGGAGGCTCCTATAATTCACCCCTCCACTTT. Full variable domain (outside the CDR3, taken from reference TRBV18 and TRBJ1-6): NAGVMQNPRHLVRRRGQEARLRCSPMKGHSHVYWYRQLPEEGLKFMVYLQKENIIDESGMPKERFSAEFPKEGPSILRIQQVVRGDSAAYFCASSRDPGGSYNSPLHFGNGTRLTVT.

By frequency in the sample, this clonotype is medium-sized. The DNA for the CDR3 is TGTGCCAGTAGTATAGAGTCTAGGGGGATCACAGATACGCAGTATTTT. It specifies CASSIESRGITDTQYF. The chain employs TRBV19 and TRBJ2-3, with TRBD1 as a possible D gene (6 bases). The CDR3 extends over 16 amino acids. V lost 0 bases to trimming and J lost 2 bases, with 12 bases between them. Germline V CDR1 and CDR2: LNHDA, SQIVND (reference sequence).

The chain couples TRBV6-5 to TRBJ1-3; D perhaps matches TRBD1 (5 bases). The CDR3 has 13 amino acids. V was shortened by 7 bases and J by 4 bases, with 11 bases between the two germline ends. Per the germline V gene, CDR1 is MNHEY and CDR2 is SVGAGI. The DNA of the CDR3 is TGTGCCAGCAAACGGGGGTCCGGAAACACCATATATTTT. Translated: CASKRGSGNTIYF.

By share, this clonotype ranks as medium-sized. The chain has TRBV29-1 and TRBJ1-2; no clear D gene. Germline CDR1 reads SQVTM; CDR2 reads ANQGSEA. The CDR3 loop spans 14 amino acids. With 6 bases removed from V and 0 bases from J, the gap between germline ends came to 14 bases. The CDR3 nucleotides are TGCAGCGTCCCTCCGAATCCCGCTAACTATGGCTACACCTTC. It is translated as CSVPPNPANYGYTF.

In this sample, this clonotype turned up a few times. The chain recombines TRBV27 with TRBJ1-1, with a tentative D call TRBD1 (5 bases). Germline V lookup: CDR1 MNHEY, CDR2 SMNVEV (reference sequence). The CDR3 runs to 14 residues. V lost 0 bases, J lost 11 bases, and 16 bases lay in between. The CDR3 sequence: CASSLSLGTREAFF. For the CDR3, the DNA is TGTGCCAGCAGTTTATCGCTTGGGACGAGGGAGGCTTTCTTT.

Relative to its sample, this clonotype is medium-sized. V is TRBV19 and J is TRBJ2-1; the match to TRBD1 covers 8 bases. CDR1 and CDR2 (germline): LNHDA, SQIVND (reference sequence). The CDR3 runs to 16 residues. With 9 bases clipped from V and 0 bases from J, the junction kept 10 bases outside the gene matches. CDR3 region: CASEGQATLSYNEQFF. The CDR3, as DNA: TGTGCCAGCGAGGGACAGGCTACCCTCTCCTACAATGAGCAGTTCTTC. The variable domain in full, completed from reference TRBV19 and TRBJ2-1, reads DGGITQSPKYLFRKEGQNVTLSCEQNLNHDAMYWYRQDPGQGLRLIYYSQIVNDFQKGDIAEGYSVSREKKESFPLTVTSAQKNPTAFYLCASEGQATLSYNEQFFGPGTRLTVL.